The rows below give T cell receptor beta chains drawn from one sample of a study of blood T cell repertoires in COVID-19. Sequencing used immunoSEQ multiplex PCR; TCRdb keeps in-frame clones, though not all of them. Of tens of thousands of clones detected, roughly 92% appear once; the ten largest clones hold under 7.5%. Input material: peripheral blood. These receptors all come from a woman in her sixties or seventies with active COVID-19. CDR3s include the opening cysteine and the closing phenylalanine or tryptophan. A D gene is named only where the DNA matches it firmly. Clone size is not always given. Where it is, it says once, few, many or a class for expanded clones.

>TRBJ2-7|once|TRBV20-1|.
CSASLSEQYF
TGCAGTGCTTCCCTTTCCGAGCAGTACTTC
>TRBJ1-1|.|TRBV11-2|.
CASSYQGGTEAFF
TGTGCCAGCAGCTACCAGGGAGGGACTGAAGCTTTCTTT
>TRBJ2-5|.|TRBV27|.
CASSVSRVRRQNQETQYF
TGTGCCAGCAGTGTCTCCAGGGTCCGGCGCCAGAACCAAGAGACCCAGTACTTC
>TRBJ1-5|.|TRBV7-2|TRBD1
CASNRPGTGSSQPQHF
TGTGCCAGCAACCGACCCGGGACAGGGAGTTCGCAGCCCCAGCATTTT
>TRBJ1-5|.|TRBV15|TRBD1
CATSSTLQGNMRQPQHF
TGTGCCACCAGCAGTACCCTACAGGGGAACATGAGGCAGCCCCAGCATTTT
>TRBJ2-3|.|TRBV12-3/TRBV12-4|TRBD2
CASGLAGVVTQYF
TGTGCCAGCGGACTAGCGGGAGTGGTTACGCAGTATTTT
>TRBJ2-2|.|TRBV13|TRBD2
CASSSGLAGTRGELFF
TGTGCCAGCAGCTCCGGACTAGCGGGAACGAGGGGGGAGCTGTTTTTT
>TRBJ2-5|.|TRBV15|.
CATSRIRDQETQYF
TGTGCCACCAGCAGAATCAGGGACCAAGAGACCCAGTACTTC
>TRBJ1-6|.|TRBV6-1|.
CASTETLLRSPLHF
TGTGCCAGCACCGAGACTCTTTTGAGGTCACCCCTCCACTTT
>TRBJ2-1|.|TRBV5-1|TRBD1
CASSPSQGNEQFF
TGCGCCAGCAGCCCTTCACAGGGGAATGAGCAGTTCTTC
>TRBJ1-1|.|TRBV5-4|.
CASSLLSGRTEAFF
TGTGCCAGCAGCTTATTATCAGGGCGGACTGAAGCTTTCTTT
>TRBJ2-1|once|TRBV9|TRBD2
CASSVGLAGVYEQFF
TGTGCCAGCAGCGTAGGGCTAGCGGGAGTCTATGAGCAGTTCTTC
>TRBJ1-5|once|TRBV4-3|.
CASSQDSNGGPQHF
TGCGCCAGCAGCCAAGATTCTAACGGGGGGCCCCAGCATTTT
>TRBJ1-6|.|TRBV9|TRBD1
CASSATDRENSPLHF
TGTGCCAGCAGCGCAACCGACAGGGAGAATTCACCCCTCCACTTT
>TRBJ1-1|.|TRBV3-1/TRBV3-2|.
CASSQEWKERSREAFF
TGTGCCAGCAGCCAAGAGTGGAAAGAGAGGAGCCGTGAAGCTTTCTTT
>TRBJ2-5|.|TRBV3-1/TRBV3-2|.
CASSQVRDQETQYF
TGTGCCAGCAGCCAAGTGAGGGATCAAGAGACCCAGTACTTC